This entry describes one TCR beta chain. The read ends 3 residues early relative to the CDR3; the germline J gene fills the gap. This entry belongs to a study of T cells in women clearing cervical HPV infection. The CDR3 has 15 residues. From germline, CDR1 is LNHDA and CDR2 SQIVND (reference sequence). Genomic DNA, averaging roughly 1,200 ng per sample, yielded TCR beta CDR3 via immunoSEQ. The repertoire was sequenced with immunoSEQ multiplex PCR; TCRdb's copy has only in-frame clones and lacks some. Recorded here are 28,000 or so clones; the top ten clones represent 7.5% to 9.5%. All participants had a single incident cervical HPV16 infection, and prevalent HPV16 infections were excluded.

The V call is TRBV19, the J call TRBJ2-2, with D perhaps matching TRBD2 (6 bases). This receptor was identified in a woman between 18 and 69 years old with a cervical HPV16 infection that either progressed to CIN3+ or cleared (not recorded which). The sample was blood buffy coat. The CDR3 loop is CASTGGTSGANVLFF. The sequenced CDR3 bases are TGTGCCAGTACCGGGGGAACCTCTGGGGCCAACGTG.